The clone carrying this T cell receptor beta chain was counted once. Unmatched junction bases numbered 5, after V lost 3 bases and J lost 5 bases. Per germline, CDR1 LNHDA and CDR2 SQIVND (reference sequence). The CDR3 extends over 15 amino acids. In the original processing: How many nucleated cells were present was estimated from reference gene primer amplification. Sequencing used immunoSEQ multiplex PCR; TCRdb keeps in-frame clones, though not all of them. That table gives V, J and clone size, and the DNA gave D and trimming. This table has some 67,000 clones, roughly three quarters appearing once. The record originates from a study of blood T cell repertoires in COVID-19. Background on the study: The samples span acute and convalescent COVID-19 from the United States, Italy and Spain. T cells, B-cell-depleted T cells, or PBMCs supplied cDNA or gDNA.

This sequence was found in a woman aged 60-75 years with acute or convalescent COVID-19. This chain joins TRBV19 and TRBJ2-1; 9 bases line up with TRBD2. Sequenced input: peripheral blood. CDR3 nucleotide sequence: TGTGCCAGTAGTATCGGGATAGCGGGGGACAATGAGCAGTTCTTC. Protein product: CASSIGIAGDNEQFF.